A selection of T cell receptor beta chains follows, all from one sample in a study of Ad26.COV2.S vaccination and SARS-CoV-2 variants. The table came from immunoSEQ multiplex PCR; TCRdb's copy has only in-frame clones and leaves some out. The table records about 370,000 clones, about 91% of them present only once. Source: peripheral blood, taken in a trial of Ad26.COV2.S vaccine versus placebo. The receptors shown here come from a person between 18 and 60 years old who received the Ad26.COV2.S COVID-19 vaccine or a placebo. CDR3s include the opening cysteine and the closing phenylalanine or tryptophan. D genes are given only for firm matches. A clone size is listed for some rows: how often the clone was seen (once, few, many), or a class if it is expanded.

v_call	clone_size	j_call	d_call	cdr3_aa	cdr3_nt
TRBV3-1/TRBV3-2	once	TRBJ2-7	.	CASSPRVLSPHEQYF	TGTGCCAGCAGCCCTAGGGTCCTAAGTCCCCACGAGCAGTACTTC
TRBV12-3/TRBV12-4	.	TRBJ1-2	.	CASKKEGMGGYTF	TGTGCCAGCAAAAAGGAGGGGATGGGTGGCTACACCTTC
TRBV28	.	TRBJ2-7	TRBD2	CASSYLSGSYEQYF	TGTGCCAGCAGTTACCTTAGCGGGAGCTACGAGCAGTACTTC
TRBV28	once	TRBJ2-1	TRBD2	CASSFELGLGERGEQFF	TGTGCCAGCAGTTTCGAACTCGGACTAGGGGAACGGGGTGAGCAGTTCTTC
TRBV3-1/TRBV3-2	.	TRBJ2-1	TRBD2	CASKSVSGSYNEQFF	TGTGCCAGCAAAAGTGTTAGCGGGTCTTACAATGAGCAGTTCTTC
TRBV9	.	TRBJ2-7	TRBD1	CASSVALGQGFYEQYF	TGTGCCAGCAGCGTAGCCCTGGGACAGGGGTTTTACGAGCAGTACTTC
TRBV5-4	.	TRBJ1-1	.	CASSLNGPVGLNTEAFF	TGTGCCAGCAGCTTGAATGGGCCGGTTGGGCTGAACACTGAAGCTTTCTTT
TRBV18	.	TRBJ2-7	.	CASSPQGGSLDEQYF	TGTGCCAGCTCACCTCAAGGGGGATCTCTCGACGAGCAGTACTTC
TRBV7-9	once	TRBJ1-4	.	CASSSGRGVSREKLFF	TGTGCCAGCAGCTCCGGGCGGGGGGTCTCGCGAGAAAAACTGTTTTTT
TRBV30	.	TRBJ2-7	.	CAWSASMGWPYEQYF	TGTGCCTGGAGTGCCTCCATGGGTTGGCCCTACGAGCAGTACTTC
TRBV4-1	.	TRBJ2-7	TRBD1	CASSKGQGARSYEQYF	TGCGCCAGCAGCAAAGGACAGGGGGCGAGGAGCTACGAGCAGTACTTC